One and the same sample provided the 7 T cell receptor beta chains below, sequenced in a study of siplizumab effects on memory and regulatory T cells. The assay was immunoSEQ multiplex PCR, and TCRdb's table has in-frame clones only and misses some. This table has 70,000 to 95,000 clones, over 85% appearing once. The sequenced material came from CD8+ T cells sorted from blood. These receptors all come from a human donor in good health.

The J gene is TRBJ1-2, the V gene TRBV5-1, with D maybe TRBD1 (6 bases). The CDR3 has 13 residues. From germline, CDR1 is SGHRS and CDR2 YFSETQ. Between the trimmed V and J ends, which lost 1 base and 6 bases, there was a span of 10 bases. The CDR3 nucleotides read TGCGCCAGCAGCTTGATACAGGGCAATGGCTACACCTTC. Its protein is CASSLIQGNGYTF. The whole variable domain, remainder taken from reference TRBV5-1 and TRBJ1-2, is KAGVTQTPRYLIKTRGQQVTLSCSPISGHRSVSWYQQTPGQGLQFLFEYFSETQRNKGNFPGRFSGRQFSNSRSEMNVSTLELGDSALYLCASSLIQGNGYTFGSGTRLTVV.

The CDR3 bases are TGTGCCAGCAGTTTTCTTGGCGGCAATCAGCCCCAGCATTTT. It yields the protein CASSFLGGNQPQHF. The J gene is TRBJ1-5, the V gene TRBV28; D ambiguous. CDR1 MDHEN and CDR2 SYDVKM come from the germline V gene. CDR3 length equals 14 residues. Trimming took off 3 bases at V and 2 bases at J, with 8 bases between the two ends.

This chain uses TRBV5-5 with TRBJ2-7, with TRBD1 as a possible D gene (6 bases). Germline assignment: CDR1 SGHKS and CDR2 YYEKEE (reference sequence). The CDR3 totals 13 residues. The V end lost 6 bases, the J end lost 5 bases, and 15 bases lay between the germline ends. Here the CDR3 DNA reads TGTGCCAGCACTTCTACAGGGCCCGACGAGCAGTACTTC. Residues: CASTSTGPDEQYF.

The chain carries TRBV7-9 and TRBJ2-7; D is perhaps TRBD1 (6 bases). Per germline, CDR1 SEHNR and CDR2 FQNEAQ (reference sequence). CDR3 size: 15 residues. V was shortened by 6 bases and J by 7 bases, with 22 bases between the two germline ends. This CDR3 reads CASSSTTHRVWEQYF. The CDR3 DNA is TGTGCCAGCAGTTCGACAACCCACAGGGTGTGGGAGCAGTACTTC. Using reference TRBV7-9 and TRBJ2-7 for the parts outside the CDR3, the full variable domain is DTGVSQNPRHKITKRGQNVTFRCDPISEHNRLYWYRQTLGQGPEFLTYFQNEAQLEKSRLLSDRFSAERPKGSFSTLEIQRTEQGDSAMYLCASSSTTHRVWEQYFGPGTRLTVT.

The CDR3 coding sequence is TGTGCCTGGAGTATAACAGGGATGACTGAAGCTTTCTTT. The encoded protein is CAWSITGMTEAFF. The chain joins TRBV30 to TRBJ1-1, with D maybe TRBD1 (6 bases). Trimming pared 2 bases from V and 5 bases from J, leaving 12 bases between. Germline CDR1 reads GTSNPN; CDR2 reads SVGIG (reference sequence). The CDR3 is 13 residues long.

In DNA, the CDR3 is TGTGCCTGGAGTTTGATGAACACTGAAGCTTTCTTT. It codes for CAWSLMNTEAFF. The chain carries TRBV30 and TRBJ1-1, with unresolved D. Germline-derived CDR1 and CDR2 are GTSNPN and SVGIG (reference sequence). The V and J ends lost 2 bases and 0 bases respectively, with 4 bases between them. This CDR3 spans 12 amino acids.

This clone occurred once. The chain couples TRBV5-4 to TRBJ2-7; D ambiguous. Germline CDR1 and CDR2: SGHNT and YYREEE (reference sequence). V was trimmed by 4 bases and J by 4 bases, leaving 9 bases between them. CDR3 size: 12 residues. CDR3 region: CASSVDLYEQYF. As DNA, the CDR3 is TGTGCCAGCAGCGTCGACTTATACGAGCAGTACTTC.